The 18 T cell receptor beta chains below come from one sample, sequenced in a study of blood T cell repertoires in COVID-19. The protocol was immunoSEQ multiplex PCR, while the TCRdb copy is restricted to in-frame clones and leaves out a portion. The table has 150,000 to 200,000 clones, around 88% seen once; the top ten hold around 4%. Sequencing was carried out using peripheral blood. These receptors were taken from a woman aged 25 to 39 with acute or convalescent COVID-19.

The gene calls are TRBV24-1 and TRBJ1-5; D is unclear. The germline gives CDR1 KGHDR, CDR2 SFDVKD. CDR3 size: 13 residues. The germline V and J ends were trimmed by 4 bases and 7 bases, with 10 bases remaining between them. For the CDR3, the DNA is TGTGCCACCAGTGACTACAGTGGACAGCCCCAGCATTTT. This codes for CATSDYSGQPQHF.

This chain uses TRBV28 with TRBJ2-1; no definite D call. The germline V gene has CDR1 MDHEN and CDR2 SYDVKM. There are 14 residues in the CDR3. Trimming took off 7 bases at V and 2 bases at J, with 12 bases between the two ends. The CDR3 spells CASTFGYAYNEQFF. The CDR3, as DNA: TGTGCCAGCACCTTCGGGTACGCCTACAATGAGCAGTTCTTC. Based on the CDR3 plus reference TRBV28 and TRBJ2-1, the full variable domain is DVKVTQSSRYLVKRTGEKVFLECVQDMDHENMFWYRQDPGLGLRLIYFSYDVKMKEKGDIPEGYSVSREKKERFSLILESASTNQTSMYLCASTFGYAYNEQFFGPGTRLTVL.

The gene calls are TRBV7-6 and TRBJ2-1, with D perhaps TRBD2 (6 bases). CDR1 SGHVS and CDR2 FNYEAQ come from the germline V gene. CDR3 length: 15 amino acids. Trimming took off 4 bases at V and 6 bases at J, with 16 bases between the two ends. The CDR3 protein is CASSSRRDSLNEQFF. The DNA for the CDR3 is TGTGCCAGCAGCTCAAGACGGGACTCTCTCAATGAGCAGTTCTTC.

The rearrangement links TRBV6-4 to TRBJ1-2, with 8 bases that match TRBD1. This CDR3 is built from 17 residues. CDR1 and CDR2 (germline): MRHNA, SNTAGT. The ends lost 2 bases at V and 8 bases at J; junction bases unmatched: 16. The CDR3 DNA reads as TGTGCCAGCAGTGACAGGGCAGGGGGCGTCGAACTGGGCGGCTACACCTTC. Protein: CASSDRAGGVELGGYTF.

The chain has TRBV5-6 and TRBJ2-7; 7 bases agree with TRBD2. Per germline, CDR1 SGHDT and CDR2 YYEEEE. The CDR3 has 14 residues. The ends lost 0 bases at V and 3 bases at J; junction bases unmatched: 3. CDR3 DNA: TGTGCCAGCAGCTTGGCGGGAGGCGGCTACGAGCAGTACTTC. This gives the protein CASSLAGGGYEQYF.

This chain connects TRBV7-9 to TRBJ2-1; 9 positions match TRBD1. CDR1 SEHNR and CDR2 FQNEAQ come from the germline V gene (reference sequence). The CDR3 covers 15 residues. Trimming at V came to 5 bases and at J to 7 bases, leaving 9 bases not matched to a gene. CDR3 protein: CASSPTGGPTNEQFF. The DNA for the CDR3 is TGTGCCAGCAGCCCTACAGGGGGCCCTACTAATGAGCAGTTCTTC.

The gene calls are TRBV9 and TRBJ2-7; 12 bases match TRBD2. The germline gives CDR1 SGDLS, CDR2 YYNGEE. The CDR3 totals 14 residues. V lost 7 bases, J lost 5 bases, and 7 bases stayed unmatched. This CDR3 reads CASGPLAGGNEQYF. The CDR3 region has the DNA TGTGCCAGCGGTCCCCTAGCGGGAGGGAACGAGCAGTACTTC.

The V call is TRBV9, the J call TRBJ2-2; weak D call: TRBD2 (5 bases). Germline V gene data show CDR1 as SGDLS and CDR2 as YYNGEE. The length of the CDR3 is 15 residues. The ends were cut back, 4 bases at V and 5 bases at J, with 15 bases in the middle. The CDR3 loop is CASSSSEGWTGELFF. The CDR3 DNA sequence: TGTGCCAGCAGCTCTTCCGAGGGATGGACCGGGGAGCTGTTTTTT. Supplemented by reference TRBV9 and TRBJ2-2, the full variable domain reads DSGVTQTPKHLITATGQRVTLRCSPRSGDLSVYWYQQSLDQGLQFLIQYYNGEERAKGNILERFSAQQFPDLHSELNLSSLELGDSALYFCASSSSEGWTGELFFGEGSRLTVL.

This clone was detected only a few times. The chain links TRBV6-1 to TRBJ1-2; the D gene is possibly TRBD1 (5 bases). The CDR3 length is 14 residues. The germline V gene encodes CDR1 MNHNS and CDR2 SASEGT. The germline V and J ends were trimmed by 1 base and 8 bases, with 14 bases remaining between them. The CDR3 sequence: CASSEGNRLRGYTF. CDR3 nucleotide sequence: TGTGCCAGCAGTGAAGGTAACAGGCTCCGCGGCTACACCTTC.

The chain combines TRBV19 with TRBJ2-3; a weak D match, TRBD2 (5 bases). Germline CDR1 LNHDA, CDR2 SQIVND (reference sequence). The CDR3 is made up of 14 amino acids. V lost 4 bases to trimming and J lost 3 bases, with 11 bases between them. CDR3 amino acids: CASSTLGGTDTQYF. The CDR3 coding sequence is TGTGCCAGTAGTACCTTAGGAGGAACAGATACGCAGTATTTT.

The chain carries TRBV19 and TRBJ2-1; 10 bases map to TRBD2. The CDR3 length is 14 residues. Germline V gene data show CDR1 as LNHDA and CDR2 as SQIVND (reference sequence). Trimming took 4 bases from V and 6 from J; bases not matched to a gene: 3. The CDR3 nucleotides are TGTGCCAGTAGTAAAGCGGGAGGGCCCAATGAGCAGTTCTTC. Translation gives CASSKAGGPNEQFF. Based on the CDR3 plus reference TRBV19 and TRBJ2-1, the full variable domain is DGGITQSPKYLFRKEGQNVTLSCEQNLNHDAMYWYRQDPGQGLRLIYYSQIVNDFQKGDIAEGYSVSREKKESFPLTVTSAQKNPTAFYLCASSKAGGPNEQFFGPGTRLTVL.

The CDR3 sequence: CSASTLYPGEKLFF. DNA for the CDR3: TGCAGTGCTAGTACCTTATACCCGGGGGAAAAACTGTTTTTT. This chain links TRBV20-1 with TRBJ1-4; D is unclear. Deletions cut 3 bases from V and 8 bases from J, with 16 bases between. This CDR3 spans 14 amino acids. In germline, CDR1 is DFQATT, CDR2 SNEGSKA (reference sequence).

The V call is TRBV11-2, the J call TRBJ2-5; the match to TRBD2 covers 14 bases. Looked up from germline, CDR1 is SGHAT and CDR2 is FQNNGV. V was clipped by 2 bases and J by 5 bases; unmatched bases: 10. The CDR3 is made up of 18 amino acids. The CDR3: CASSLWSSGLAGVETQYF. The CDR3 DNA reads TGTGCCAGCAGCTTATGGTCCTCGGGACTAGCGGGAGTGGAGACCCAGTACTTC.

The CDR3 DNA is TGTGCCAGCAGTTTGAAGGGGAAGAACACTGAAGCTTTCTTT. Its translation is CASSLKGKNTEAFF. This chain uses TRBV28 with TRBJ1-1, with D possibly TRBD1 on 5 matching bases. In germline, CDR1 is MDHEN, CDR2 SYDVKM. Trimming removed 3 bases at V and 1 base at J, with 9 bases between. This CDR3 is 14 amino acids long.

This clone was seen only once. This chain links TRBV7-9 with TRBJ2-7; the match to TRBD1 covers 7 bases. The CDR3 covers 15 residues. The V gene's germline CDR1 is SEHNR and CDR2 FQNEAQ (reference sequence). V shed 5 bases, J shed 4 bases, and the junction held 11 bases outside the gene matches. The CDR3 reads CASSPRTGRGYEQYF. CDR3 sequence (DNA): TGTGCCAGCAGCCCTCGGACAGGTAGAGGATACGAGCAGTACTTC. The full variable domain, with the rest looked up from reference TRBV7-9 and TRBJ2-7, is DTGVSQNPRHKITKRGQNVTFRCDPISEHNRLYWYRQTLGQGPEFLTYFQNEAQLEKSRLLSDRFSAERPKGSFSTLEIQRTEQGDSAMYLCASSPRTGRGYEQYFGPGTRLTVT.

Written as DNA, the CDR3 is TGTGCCTGTGGTTCGTCTATGGTACCGAGCTCCTACAATGAGCAGTTCTTC. It codes for CACGSSMVPSSYNEQFF. V gene TRBV30 combines with J gene TRBJ2-1, with no clear D. The CDR3 is 17 amino acids. The germline V gene has CDR1 GTSNPN and CDR2 SVGIG (reference sequence). Trimming removed 6 bases at V and 0 bases at J, with 21 bases between.

The chain has TRBV19 and TRBJ2-3, with 10 bases that match TRBD1. The germline gives CDR1 LNHDA, CDR2 SQIVND (reference sequence). This CDR3 spans 15 amino acids. Unmatched junction bases numbered 10, after V lost 10 bases and J lost 3 bases. Here the CDR3 DNA reads TGTGCCACCGGAGGGGACAGGGGTGGGACAGATACGCAGTATTTT. Its translation is CATGGDRGGTDTQYF. Full variable domain (remainder filled in from reference TRBV19 and TRBJ2-3): DGGITQSPKYLFRKEGQNVTLSCEQNLNHDAMYWYRQDPGQGLRLIYYSQIVNDFQKGDIAEGYSVSREKKESFPLTVTSAQKNPTAFYLCATGGDRGGTDTQYFGPGTRLTVL.

The J gene is TRBJ2-7, the V gene TRBV19; 10 nucleotides line up with TRBD1. The CDR3 covers 13 residues. CDR1 is LNHDA and CDR2 is SQIVND in the germline V gene (reference sequence). The V gene end was trimmed by 10 bases and the J gene end by 5 bases; junction bases not matched to a gene: 8. The CDR3 DNA reads TGTGCCACCTCCGGGACAGGGGTCAACGAGCAGTACTTC. As protein: CATSGTGVNEQYF.